This T cell receptor (beta chain) stems from a study of cytomegalovirus exposure and HLA in healthy donors. General study points: Despite most TCR sequences being rare, some public TCRs occurred in many donors.

The PCR was carried out with 60 Vbeta primers and 13 Jbeta primers. Repertoires were generated with immunoSEQ multiplex PCR, while TCRdb's copy carries only in-frame clones and drops some. The repertoire holds 140,000 or so clones, around 80% seen once, with about 5% in the top ten. Germline V gene data show CDR1 as LNHDA and CDR2 as SQIVND (reference sequence). The CDR3 has 13 amino acids. V was shortened by 4 bases and J by 9 bases, with 13 bases between the two germline ends. With regard to this clone: Its cognate antigen is unknown.

This TCR was recovered from a man in his forties in good health and CMV-seronegative. This sequence joins TRBV19 and TRBJ2-1, with a possible D match to TRBD2 (5 bases). Sequencing input: PBMCs. Written as DNA, the CDR3 is TGTGCCAGTAGTAGAGGAGTGAGCGGTGAGCAGTTCTTC. It is translated as CASSRGVSGEQFF. The full variable domain, its missing parts supplied by reference TRBV19 and TRBJ2-1, is DGGITQSPKYLFRKEGQNVTLSCEQNLNHDAMYWYRQDPGQGLRLIYYSQIVNDFQKGDIAEGYSVSREKKESFPLTVTSAQKNPTAFYLCASSRGVSGEQFFGPGTRLTVL.